The clone carrying this TCR beta chain showed up just a few times. A Seattle source enrolled patients during active infection and followed them longitudinally. This CDR3 region has 13 residues. From germline, CDR1 is MNHEY and CDR2 SVGAGI. With 8 bases removed from V and 3 bases from J, the gap between germline ends came to 13 bases. This specimen belongs to a study of blood T cell repertoires in COVID-19. Study summary: Acute and convalescent COVID-19 specimens originated in the United States, Italy and Spain. PBMCs, B-cell-depleted T cells, or T cells were the source of the cDNA or gDNA that made up the material.

In the original workflow: Using reference gene primer amplification, nucleated cell counts were estimated. TCRdb's table, derived via immunoSEQ multiplex PCR, lists solely in-frame clones and lacks some. V, J and clone size derive from that table, while D and trimming were established from the DNA sequence. The data show over 150,000 clones, about 88% seen once. This chain uses TRBV6-5 with TRBJ1-2, with D perhaps matching TRBD1 (5 bases). This sequence originates from a woman aged 60-70 years with COVID-19, enrolled during active disease. Sequenced sample: peripheral blood. The CDR3 nucleotides are TGTGCCAGCCGGGCAGGGTTGCACTATGGCTACACCTTC. Amino acid sequence: CASRAGLHYGYTF.